This passage covers 30 T cell receptor beta chains from one sample sequenced in a study of blood T cell repertoires in COVID-19. The protocol was immunoSEQ multiplex PCR, while the TCRdb copy is restricted to in-frame clones and leaves out a portion. The sample holds about 240,000 clones, 65% to 90% seen once. The specimen sequenced was peripheral blood. All receptors come from a woman between 65 and 79 years old with acute or convalescent COVID-19.

The chain is built from TRBV7-9 and TRBJ2-6, with 7 positions matching TRBD1. The CDR3 totals 17 residues. Germline V gene sequence: CDR1 SEHNR, CDR2 FQNEAQ (reference sequence). V was pared by 5 bases and J by 1 base, with 8 bases of the junction left unmatched. CDR3 amino acids: CASSPTGMKSGANVLTF. The CDR3 bases are TGTGCCAGCAGCCCGACAGGGATGAAATCTGGGGCCAACGTCCTGACTTTC.

The rearrangement joins TRBV10-3 to TRBJ1-1, with D tentatively TRBD1 (6 bases). The germline gives CDR1 ENHRY, CDR2 SYGVKD. Trimming took off 6 bases at V and 1 base at J, with 15 bases between the two ends. The CDR3 totals 15 residues. CDR3 nucleotides: TGTGCCATCAGCGTGGATCCCAGGGGGAACACTGAAGCTTTCTTT. Amino acids: CAISVDPRGNTEAFF.

The chain couples TRBV5-4 to TRBJ2-7; tentatively, D is TRBD2 (5 bases). Germline V gene lookup returns CDR1 SGHNT and CDR2 YYREEE (reference sequence). This CDR3 is 14 amino acids long. Trimming removed 0 bases from V and 2 bases from J, with 9 bases in between. The CDR3 coding sequence is TGTGCCAGCAGCTTGGTTGCGGGTCCCTACGAGCAGTACTTC. Its protein is CASSLVAGPYEQYF. The full variable domain, completed using reference TRBV5-4 and TRBJ2-7, is ETGVTQSPTHLIKTRGQQVTLRCSSQSGHNTVSWYQQALGQGPQFIFQYYREEENGRGNFPPRFSGLQFPNYSSELNVNALELDDSALYLCASSLVAGPYEQYFGPGTRLTVT.

This clone appeared a few times. V gene TRBV4-2 combines with J gene TRBJ1-1, with TRBD1 as a possible D gene (6 bases). Germline values: CDR1 LGHNA, CDR2 YNFKEQ. The V and J ends lost 0 bases and 4 bases respectively, with 15 bases between them. The CDR3 length is 16 residues. CDR3 DNA sequence: TGTGCCAGCAGCCAAGATGGGGGGGCCGGGGGCACTGAAGCTTTCTTT. Its protein product is CASSQDGGAGGTEAFF.

The rearrangement links TRBV29-1 to TRBJ2-3; TRBD1 aligns across 7 bases. CDR3 length equals 15 residues. The J segment lost 0 bases and the V segment lost 3 bases, leaving 6 bases of the junction unmatched. Germline V gene data show CDR1 as SQVTM and CDR2 as ANQGSEA. The CDR3, as DNA: TGCAGCGTTGATAGGGCGACAGGGAGCACAGATACGCAGTATTTT. Residues: CSVDRATGSTDTQYF.

The V call is TRBV5-8, the J call TRBJ1-2, with 9 bases fitting TRBD1. The CDR3 totals 14 residues. V trimming: 4 bases; J trimming: 7 bases; junction bases outside the gene matches: 8. The germline V gene encodes CDR1 SGHTS and CDR2 YDEGEE. Here the CDR3 reads CASSPRDRARGYTF. CDR3 bases: TGTGCCAGCAGCCCCCGGGACAGGGCTCGTGGCTACACCTTC.

The rearrangement uses TRBV20-1 and TRBJ2-5; 9 nucleotides align to TRBD2. The CDR3 extends over 15 amino acids. Germline V CDR1 and CDR2: DFQATT, SNEGSKA (reference sequence). Trimming cost V 3 bases and J 0 bases; bases outside gene matches: 5. CDR3 coding DNA: TGCAGTGCTAGTATGGCGGGGGGGAACCAAGAGACCCAGTACTTC. Its translation: CSASMAGGNQETQYF.

This chain uses TRBV7-2 with TRBJ2-1; 11 bases are shared with TRBD2. J was trimmed by 6 bases and V by 5 bases; bases with no gene match: 3. The length of the CDR3 is 14 residues. Germline V gene sequence: CDR1 SGHTA, CDR2 FQGNSA. DNA of the CDR3: TGTGCCAGCAGCCAGGGACTAGCGGCCAATGAGCAGTTCTTC. It codes for CASSQGLAANEQFF.

J is TRBJ1-6 and V is TRBV6-5, with D maybe TRBD1 (6 bases). The CDR3 sequence is 14 residues long. The germline V and J ends were trimmed by 6 bases and 8 bases, with 14 bases remaining between them. Germline lookup yields CDR1 MNHEY and CDR2 SVGAGI. The CDR3 here is CASSPVQGHSPLHF. The DNA of the CDR3 is TGTGCCAGCAGCCCGGTCCAGGGGCATTCACCCCTCCACTTT.

This chain connects TRBV5-1 to TRBJ1-5; 8 bases match TRBD1. The CDR3 is 14 residues long. The ends lost 4 bases at V and 2 bases at J; junction bases unmatched: 2. Germline CDR1 reads SGHRS; CDR2 reads YFSETQ. CDR3 bases: TGCGCCAGCAGCACGGGACAGGGCAATCAGCCCCAGCATTTT. It codes for CASSTGQGNQPQHF.

As to this clone: Sequence at one end of the junction differs from germline and may be a read error. The genes are TRBV3-1 (or the pseudogene TRBV3-2) and TRBJ1-2, with TRBD1 matching 7 bases. There are 15 residues in the CDR3. Germline CDR1 LGHDT, CDR2 YNNKEL (reference sequence). The CDR3 here is CASSQGTGLVYGHTF. The CDR3, as DNA: TGTGCCAGCAGCCAAGGGACAGGACTTGTCTATGGCCACACCTTC.

The J gene is TRBJ1-1, the V gene TRBV5-6; D gene ambiguous. The V and J ends lost 0 bases and 0 bases respectively, with 15 bases between them. Germline lookup yields CDR1 SGHDT and CDR2 YYEEEE. CDR3 size: 17 residues. Here the CDR3 DNA reads TGTGCCAGCAGCTTGGGAGGGAAGTTCTTGATGAACACTGAAGCTTTCTTT. The encoded protein is CASSLGGKFLMNTEAFF.

V usage is TRBV19 and J usage is TRBJ2-1; TRBD2 agrees at 12 bases. V lost 7 bases, J lost 5 bases, and 0 bases stayed unmatched. This CDR3 has 13 amino acids. The germline V gene encodes CDR1 LNHDA and CDR2 SQIVND (reference sequence). The CDR3 coding sequence is TGTGCCAGTACTAGCGGGGGGGACAATGAGCAGTTCTTC. Translating it yields CASTSGGDNEQFF.

This chain connects TRBV4-3 to TRBJ1-2; possible D gene TRBD1, 5 bases. CDR3 size: 13 residues. CDR1 is LGHNA, CDR2 YSLEER, per germline. Trimming took off 4 bases at V and 8 bases at J, with 14 bases between the two ends. As DNA, the CDR3 is TGCGCCAGCAGCCGCCGGGACTTAAGGGGCTACACCTTC. As protein: CASSRRDLRGYTF.

This CDR3 is CSVERANYNEQFF. The CDR3 DNA sequence: TGCAGCGTTGAGCGGGCAAACTACAATGAGCAGTTCTTC. This chain links TRBV29-1 with TRBJ2-1; weak D call: TRBD2 (5 bases). The germline V and J ends were trimmed by 3 bases and 3 bases, with 9 bases remaining between them. This CDR3 spans 13 amino acids. Germline-derived CDR1 and CDR2 are SQVTM and ANQGSEA.

The chain joins TRBV5-1 to TRBJ1-1; TRBD1 matches 7 bases. Germline CDR1 reads SGHRS; CDR2 reads YFSETQ. Trimming at V came to 0 bases and at J to 5 bases, leaving 13 bases not matched to a gene. The CDR3 extends over 17 amino acids. The CDR3 loop is CASSLGMGQSGLTEAFF. CDR3 sequence (DNA): TGCGCCAGCAGCTTGGGGATGGGACAGTCAGGGTTGACTGAAGCTTTCTTT.

V gene TRBV5-1 combines with J gene TRBJ1-3; D might be TRBD1 (6 bases). The germline V gene has CDR1 SGHRS and CDR2 YFSETQ. The V and J ends lost 0 bases and 0 bases respectively, with 7 bases between them. The CDR3 totals 15 residues. The CDR3 protein is CASSLGRGSGNTIYF. For the CDR3, the DNA is TGCGCCAGCAGCTTGGGCAGGGGCTCTGGAAACACCATATATTTT.

The genes are TRBV4-2 and TRBJ2-7, with D maybe TRBD1 (6 bases). Germline V lookup: CDR1 LGHNA, CDR2 YNFKEQ. Trimming left V 0 bases short and J 2 bases short, with 14 bases between. This CDR3 contains 16 residues. This chain's CDR3 is CASSQDGGRTTYEQYF. The CDR3 DNA reads as TGTGCCAGCAGCCAAGATGGGGGCAGGACAACCTACGAGCAGTACTTC.

This clone was counted a single time. J is TRBJ1-5 and V is TRBV27; D possibly corresponds to TRBD1 (6 bases). V shed 7 bases and J shed 4 bases, with 20 bases lying between them. Germline-derived CDR1 and CDR2 are MNHEY and SMNVEV (reference sequence). CDR3 length: 16 residues. The CDR3 sequence is CASTESWGRSNQPQHF. The CDR3, as DNA: TGTGCCAGCACCGAGTCTTGGGGGCGCAGTAATCAGCCCCAGCATTTT.

The chain joins TRBV6-5 to TRBJ1-6; TRBD1 aligns across 9 bases. Germline CDR1 is MNHEY and CDR2 is SVGAGI. The CDR3 consists of 14 residues. J was trimmed by 10 bases and V by 6 bases; bases with no gene match: 7. The CDR3: CASSLTGGGSPLHF. For the CDR3, the DNA is TGTGCCAGCAGCTTGACAGGGGGTGGCTCACCCCTCCACTTT.

This clone turned up a few times. The chain recombines TRBV9 with TRBJ1-2; D call uncertain. Germline V gene lookup returns CDR1 SGDLS and CDR2 YYNGEE. CDR3 length equals 13 residues. V lost 4 bases to trimming and J lost 0 bases, with 7 bases between them. The CDR3 reads CASSSGTNYGYTF. Here the CDR3 DNA reads TGTGCCAGCAGCAGCGGGACTAACTATGGCTACACCTTC.

This rearrangement joins TRBV6-6 to TRBJ1-5, with 7 bases identical to TRBD1. V trimming: 5 bases; J trimming: 0 bases; junction bases outside the gene matches: 10. Germline V lookup: CDR1 MNHNY, CDR2 SVGAGI (reference sequence). The CDR3 contains 17 residues. The CDR3 reads CASSRDSTGYSNQPQHF. Written as DNA, the CDR3 is TGTGCCAGCAGTCGGGACAGTACGGGATATAGCAATCAGCCCCAGCATTTT.

This clone came up a few times. V usage is TRBV9 and J usage is TRBJ1-2, with D maybe TRBD1 (5 bases). Trimming left V 0 bases short and J 4 bases short, with 10 bases between. This CDR3 is built from 14 residues. Germline V gene data show CDR1 as SGDLS and CDR2 as YYNGEE. CDR3 amino acids: CASSVGVQGYGYTF. The CDR3 nucleotides are TGTGCCAGCAGCGTAGGAGTGCAGGGCTATGGCTACACCTTC.

In its sample, this clone was seen a few times. The gene calls are TRBV7-8 and TRBJ2-7, with 7 bases that match TRBD2. The CDR3 extends over 15 amino acids. Trimming cost V 1 base and J 3 bases; bases outside gene matches: 6. The germline V gene has CDR1 SGHVS and CDR2 FQNEAQ. The DNA for the CDR3 is TGTGCCAGCAGCTTAGGAAGCGGGAACCACTACGAGCAGTACTTC. As protein: CASSLGSGNHYEQYF.

To note about this clone: The junction does not match germline at one end; this may be a read error. This chain connects TRBV30 to TRBJ1-1; D not resolved. The germline CDR1 and CDR2 sequences are GTSNPN and SVGIG (reference sequence). The CDR3 loop spans 13 amino acids. As DNA, the CDR3 is TGTGCCCGGAGGGAGGGAATGAACACTGAAGCTTTCTTT. Protein: CARREGMNTEAFF. The variable domain in full, with the rest retrieved from reference TRBV30 and TRBJ1-1, is SQTIHQWPATLVQPVGSPLSLECTVEGTSNPNLYWYRQAAGRGLQLLFYSVGIGQISSEVPQNLSASRPQDRQFILSSKKLLLSDSGFYLCARREGMNTEAFFGQGTRLTVV.

Turning to this clone: At one boundary the junction diverges from the germline segment, which might be a read error. This rearrangement joins TRBV12-3 or TRBV12-4 to TRBJ1-2; D might be TRBD1 (5 bases). The CDR3 runs 13 residues. The DNA of the CDR3 is TGTGCCAGCAGTTTAGAGGGGTACTACGGCTACACCTTC. Residues: CASSLEGYYGYTF.

The chain uses TRBV19 and TRBJ1-5; tentatively, D is TRBD1 (6 bases). The CDR3 spans 14 residues. V was trimmed by 4 bases and J by 5 bases, leaving 12 bases between them. Germline CDR1 reads LNHDA; CDR2 reads SQIVND (reference sequence). The CDR3 DNA follows: TGTGCCAGTAGTACAGGGGCGGGCCATCAGCCCCAGCATTTT. It translates to CASSTGAGHQPQHF.

This clone was observed a few times. This sequence joins TRBV4-2 and TRBJ1-5; D gene unclear. The V gene lost 0 bases and the J gene lost 3 bases, with 6 bases spanning the gap. The CDR3 is 14 residues long. In germline, CDR1 is LGHNA, CDR2 YNFKEQ. CDR3 bases: TGTGCCAGCAGCCAAGACGGGAACAATCAGCCCCAGCATTTT. This codes for CASSQDGNNQPQHF.

The chain recombines TRBV7-9 with TRBJ1-2; 7 nucleotides agree with TRBD1. V shed 4 bases, J shed 2 bases, and the junction held 7 bases outside the gene matches. The CDR3 has 15 amino acids. Germline V lookup: CDR1 SEHNR, CDR2 FQNEAQ (reference sequence). The CDR3 here is CASSSHGQENYGYTF. As DNA, the CDR3 is TGTGCCAGCAGCTCACACGGACAGGAAAACTATGGCTACACCTTC. Drawing the rest from reference TRBV7-9 and TRBJ1-2, the complete variable domain is DTGVSQNPRHKITKRGQNVTFRCDPISEHNRLYWYRQTLGQGPEFLTYFQNEAQLEKSRLLSDRFSAERPKGSFSTLEIQRTEQGDSAMYLCASSSHGQENYGYTFGSGTRLTVV.

The V gene is TRBV27, the J gene TRBJ2-7, with D tentatively TRBD1 (5 bases). The CDR3 sequence is 14 residues long. The germline V gene encodes CDR1 MNHEY and CDR2 SMNVEV (reference sequence). The V end lost 5 bases, the J end lost 7 bases, and 18 bases lay between the germline ends. This chain's CDR3 is CASSPTDRPLEQYF. In DNA form, the CDR3 reads TGTGCCAGCAGTCCTACCGACAGACCTCTAGAGCAGTACTTC.